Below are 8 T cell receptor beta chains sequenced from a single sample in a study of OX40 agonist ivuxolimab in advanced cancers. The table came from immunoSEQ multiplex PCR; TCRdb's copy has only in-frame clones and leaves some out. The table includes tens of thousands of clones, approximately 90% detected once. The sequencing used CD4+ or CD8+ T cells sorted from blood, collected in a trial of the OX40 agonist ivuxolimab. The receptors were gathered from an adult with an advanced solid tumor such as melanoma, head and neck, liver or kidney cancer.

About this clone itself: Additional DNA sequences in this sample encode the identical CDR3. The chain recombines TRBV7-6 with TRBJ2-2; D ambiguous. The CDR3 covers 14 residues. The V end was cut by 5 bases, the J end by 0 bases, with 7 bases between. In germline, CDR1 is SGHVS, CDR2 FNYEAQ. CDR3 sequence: CASSLAPNTGELFF. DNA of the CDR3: TGTGCCAGCAGCCTCGCACCGAACACCGGGGAGCTGTTTTTT.

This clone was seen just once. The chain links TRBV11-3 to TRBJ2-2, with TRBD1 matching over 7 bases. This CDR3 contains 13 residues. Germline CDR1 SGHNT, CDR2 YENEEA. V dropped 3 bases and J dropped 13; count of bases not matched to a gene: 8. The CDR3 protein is CASSLEANRGLFF. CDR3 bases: TGTGCCAGCAGCTTGGAAGCGAACAGGGGGCTGTTTTTT.

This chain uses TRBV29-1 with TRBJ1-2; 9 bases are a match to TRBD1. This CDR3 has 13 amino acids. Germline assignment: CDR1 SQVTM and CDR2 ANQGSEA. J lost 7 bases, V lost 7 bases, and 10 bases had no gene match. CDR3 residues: CSGAGQGMGGYTF. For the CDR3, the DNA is TGCAGCGGGGCAGGACAGGGGATGGGTGGCTACACCTTC.

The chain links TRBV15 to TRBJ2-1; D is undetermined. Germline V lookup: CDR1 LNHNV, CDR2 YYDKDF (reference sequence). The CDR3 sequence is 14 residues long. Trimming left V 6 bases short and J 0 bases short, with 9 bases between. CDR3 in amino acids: CATRPSGSYNEQFF. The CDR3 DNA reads TGTGCCACCAGGCCCTCGGGCTCCTACAATGAGCAGTTCTTC. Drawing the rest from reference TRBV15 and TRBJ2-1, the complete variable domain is DAMVIQNPRYQVTQFGKPVTLSCSQTLNHNVMYWYQQKSSQAPKLLFHYYDKDFNNEADTPDNFQSRRPNTSFCFLDIRSPGLGDTAMYLCATRPSGSYNEQFFGPGTRLTVL.

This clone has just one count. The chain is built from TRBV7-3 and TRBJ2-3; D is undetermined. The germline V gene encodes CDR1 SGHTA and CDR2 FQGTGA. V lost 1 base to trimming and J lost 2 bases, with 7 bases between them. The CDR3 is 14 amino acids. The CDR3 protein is CASSLNGFTDTQYF. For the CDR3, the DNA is TGTGCCAGCAGCTTAAACGGGTTCACAGATACGCAGTATTTT.

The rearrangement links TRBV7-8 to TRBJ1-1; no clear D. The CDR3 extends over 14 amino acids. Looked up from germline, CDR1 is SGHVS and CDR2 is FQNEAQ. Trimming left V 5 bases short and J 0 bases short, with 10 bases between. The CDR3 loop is CASSAQFMNTEAFF. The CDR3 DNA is TGTGCCAGCAGCGCACAGTTCATGAACACTGAAGCTTTCTTT. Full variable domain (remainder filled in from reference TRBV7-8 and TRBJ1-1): GAGVSQSPRYKVAKRGQDVALRCDPISGHVSLFWYQQALGQGPEFLTYFQNEAQLDKSGLPSDRFFAERPEGSVSTLKIQRTQQEDSAVYLCASSAQFMNTEAFFGQGTRLTVV.

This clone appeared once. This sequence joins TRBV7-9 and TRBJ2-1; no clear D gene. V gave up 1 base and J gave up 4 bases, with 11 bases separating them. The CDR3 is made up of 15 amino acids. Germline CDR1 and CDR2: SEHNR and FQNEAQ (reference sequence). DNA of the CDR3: TGTGCCAGCAGCTTAGGGCCGACATTTTACAATGAGCAGTTCTTC. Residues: CASSLGPTFYNEQFF.

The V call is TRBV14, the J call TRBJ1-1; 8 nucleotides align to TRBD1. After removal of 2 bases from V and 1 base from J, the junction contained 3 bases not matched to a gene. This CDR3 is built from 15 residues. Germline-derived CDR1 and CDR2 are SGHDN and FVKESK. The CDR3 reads CASSQRQGRNTEAFF. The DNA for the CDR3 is TGTGCCAGCAGCCAAAGACAGGGGCGGAACACTGAAGCTTTCTTT.